This TCR beta chain is drawn from a study of regulatory dendritic cells for organ transplantation. Findings and limits, study-wide: Naive T cells showed high diversity, memory cells less, memory CD8+ least. Among resting subsets, memory CD8+ cells contained the most alloreactive clonotypes. Mature dendritic cells appeared to drive more memory CD8+ clonal expansion than regulatory ones.

Trimming cost V 4 bases and J 5 bases, with 14 bases left between them. Germline values: CDR1 MNHEY, CDR2 SMNVEV (reference sequence). The CDR3 contains 14 residues. Some clones are missing from TCRdb's copy, which holds only in-frame ones; the method was immunoSEQ multiplex PCR. The table lists roughly 20,000 clones, roughly 85% of them singletons, with over 0.25% in the top ten. Comment on this clone: The antigen is not known.

Sorted T cells were CFSE-labeled and cultured roughly five days with allogeneic regulatory or mature dendritic cells at 1:10. The chain links TRBV27 to TRBJ1-1; D remains ambiguous. This sequence originates from a human donor in good health. The sequenced material came from naive CD4+ T cells from blood cultured with dendritic cells. Subset noted: CD45RA+ naive T cells. The CDR3 spells CASSSYLKGTEAFF. The CDR3 DNA follows: TGTGCCAGCAGTTCATATCTTAAAGGAACTGAAGCTTTCTTT.